This TCR beta chain was identified during a study of control samples from healthy donors and cancer patients. Data came from immunoSEQ multiplex PCR; TCRdb stores just in-frame clones and leaves some out. The sample has 98,000 or so clones, roughly three quarters seen once; the top ten hold approximately 10%. Germline V gives CDR1 MGHRA, CDR2 YSYEKL. The V and J ends lost 4 bases and 3 bases respectively, with 15 bases between them. This CDR3 is built from 15 residues. The chain employs TRBV4-1 and TRBJ1-2, with D perhaps TRBD1 (5 bases). This clonotype originated in a woman aged 25 to 39 in good health. The sequenced material came from blood. The CDR3 nucleotides are TGCGCCAGCAGCCCCAAATCCGGGGCTGACTATGGCTACACCTTC. This gives the protein CASSPKSGADYGYTF.